This is a list of T cell receptor beta chains from one sample in a study of blood T cell repertoires in COVID-19. The table came from immunoSEQ multiplex PCR; TCRdb's copy has only in-frame clones and leaves some out. The sample has roughly 180,000 clones; roughly four fifths are singletons. Sequencing was carried out using PBMCs or T cells enriched from blood (not recorded which). The receptors were gathered from a man aged 35 to 55 who had recovered from COVID-19. Both conserved end residues are part of each CDR3. D genes are given only for firm matches. Rows may omit the clone size; those that give it use once, few, many or a size class.

TRBJ2-7 TRBD1 NA TRBV6-6 CASSYLRDRGHEQYF TGTGCCAGCAGTTACCTCCGGGACAGGGGGCACGAGCAGTACTTC
TRBJ1-2 TRBD1 NA TRBV28 CASSPGQGASGDGYTF TGTGCCAGCAGTCCGGGACAGGGGGCGTCAGGCGATGGCTACACCTTC
TRBJ1-6 NA NA TRBV5-1 CASSLRGSNSPLHF TGCGCCAGCAGCTTGCGAGGGTCCAATTCACCCCTCCACTTT
TRBJ1-5 NA NA TRBV15 CATGSGNQPQHF TGTGCCACCGGGAGTGGCAATCAGCCCCAGCATTTT
TRBJ2-1 TRBD1 NA TRBV10-2 CARGPLGQGDNEQFF TGCGCCAGGGGACCACTAGGACAGGGTGACAATGAGCAGTTCTTC
TRBJ2-7 TRBD1 NA TRBV29-1 CSVWGTGTGYEQYF TGCAGCGTCTGGGGGACAGGGACGGGATACGAGCAGTACTTC
TRBJ1-5 NA NA TRBV2 CASRIVRNQPQHF TGTGCCAGCAGGATCGTTCGGAATCAGCCCCAGCATTTT
TRBJ2-2 NA NA TRBV6-5 CASSYTGFTGELFF TGTGCCAGCAGTTACACAGGGTTCACCGGGGAGCTGTTTTTT
TRBJ2-5 NA NA TRBV7-2 CASSLVLPQETQYF TGTGCCAGCAGCTTAGTCCTACCTCAAGAGACCCAGTACTTC
TRBJ1-2 TRBD1 NA TRBV5-1 CASSSGTGYYGYTF TGCGCCAGCAGCTCCGGGACAGGGTACTATGGCTACACCTTC
TRBJ2-2 TRBD2 once TRBV24-1 CATSDFPQAGTNTGELFF TGTGCCACCAGTGATTTTCCTCAAGCGGGAACGAACACCGGGGAGCTGTTTTTT
TRBJ2-2 NA NA TRBV7-2 CASSLSRTGELFF TGTGCCAGCAGCTTAAGTAGAACCGGGGAGCTGTTTTTT
TRBJ2-3 TRBD2 NA TRBV3-1/TRBV3-2 CASSPGLAGWTDTQYF TGTGCCAGCAGCCCGGGACTAGCGGGCTGGACAGATACGCAGTATTTT
TRBJ1-5 NA NA TRBV19 CASSIWEKSSQPQHF TGTGCCAGTAGTATATGGGAGAAGAGTAGTCAGCCCCAGCATTTT
TRBJ1-1 NA once TRBV7-2 CASSLDPDLNTEAFF TGTGCCAGCAGCTTAGATCCGGACTTGAACACTGAAGCTTTCTTT
TRBJ2-1 NA NA TRBV3-1/TRBV3-2 CASAGQWVPEQFF TGTGCCAGCGCGGGACAGTGGGTTCCTGAGCAGTTCTTC
TRBJ1-1 NA NA TRBV4-1 CASSQGWGRRDTEAFF TGCGCCAGCAGCCAAGGTTGGGGGAGGAGGGACACTGAAGCTTTCTTT
TRBJ2-1 NA NA TRBV5-1 CASSSAGPANEQFF TGCGCCAGCAGCTCCGCAGGTCCGGCCAATGAGCAGTTCTTC